This T cell receptor (beta chain) was documented in a study of Graves' ophthalmopathy and Graves' hyperthyroidism. Study results and caveats: A model built from 13 signatures distinguished ophthalmopathy from stable hyperthyroidism with 87.88% sensitivity and around 81% specificity.

From RNA, the CDR3 regions of TCR beta chains were amplified and sequenced. The first-round RT-PCR employed HTBI primers together with the Qiagen OneStep RT-PCR kit. A multiplex PCR was then performed as the second round. One entry per CDR3 protein, called by TCRdb with MiXCR from the multiplex PCR reads. Of some 1.1 million distinct CDR3 sequences listed, less than 45% are singletons. Looked up from germline, CDR1 is SGHDT and CDR2 is YYEEEE. Trimming took off 5 bases at V and 4 bases at J, with 18 bases between the two ends. The CDR3 is 15 amino acids. This clonotype was observed a few times. Antigen specificity is unknown.

The source is an adult man with Graves' hyperthyroidism. Sequenced input: peripheral blood or thyroid tissue (not recorded which). This sequence joins TRBV5-6 and TRBJ1-2; D possibly corresponds to TRBD1 (6 bases). The CDR3 DNA reads TGTGCCAGCAGTTTCAGCCTTCAGGGGACCTATGGCTACACCTTC. Translating it yields CASSFSLQGTYGYTF. The variable domain in full, completed from reference TRBV5-6 and TRBJ1-2, reads DAGVTQSPTHLIKTRGQQVTLRCSPKSGHDTVSWYQQALGQGPQFIFQYYEEEERQRGNFPDRFSGHQFPNYSSELNVNALLLGDSALYLCASSFSLQGTYGYTFGSGTRLTVV.